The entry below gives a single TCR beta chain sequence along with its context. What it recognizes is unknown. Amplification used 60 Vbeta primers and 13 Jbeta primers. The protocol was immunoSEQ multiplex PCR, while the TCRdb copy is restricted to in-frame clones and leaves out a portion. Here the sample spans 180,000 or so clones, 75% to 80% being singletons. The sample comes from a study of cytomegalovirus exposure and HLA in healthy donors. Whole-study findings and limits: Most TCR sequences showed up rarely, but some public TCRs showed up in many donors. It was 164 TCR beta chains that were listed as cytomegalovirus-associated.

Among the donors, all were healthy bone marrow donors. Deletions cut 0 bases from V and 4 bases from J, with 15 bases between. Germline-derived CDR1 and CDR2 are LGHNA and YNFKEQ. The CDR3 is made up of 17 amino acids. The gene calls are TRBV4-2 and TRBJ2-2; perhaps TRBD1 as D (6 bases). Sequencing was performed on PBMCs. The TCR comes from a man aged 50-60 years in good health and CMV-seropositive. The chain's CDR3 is CASSQDPNRAGTGELFF. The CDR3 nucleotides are TGTGCCAGCAGCCAAGATCCCAACAGGGCGGGCACCGGGGAGCTGTTTTTT.